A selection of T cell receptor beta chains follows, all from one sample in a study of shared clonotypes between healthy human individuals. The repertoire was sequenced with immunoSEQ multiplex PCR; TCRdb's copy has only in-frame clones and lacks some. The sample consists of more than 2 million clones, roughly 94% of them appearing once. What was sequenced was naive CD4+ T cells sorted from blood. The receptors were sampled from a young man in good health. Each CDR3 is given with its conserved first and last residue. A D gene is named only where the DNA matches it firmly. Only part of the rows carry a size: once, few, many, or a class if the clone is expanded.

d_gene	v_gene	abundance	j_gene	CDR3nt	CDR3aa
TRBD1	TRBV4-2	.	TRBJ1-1	TGTGCCAGCAGCCGAGACAGGGATAACACTGAAGCTTTCTTT	CASSRDRDNTEAFF
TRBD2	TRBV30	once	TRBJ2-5	TGTGCCTGGAGCGACGGACTAGCTGAGACCCAGTACTTC	CAWSDGLAETQYF
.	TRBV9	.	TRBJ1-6	TGTGCCAGCAGCGTAGGGGGCTCCTATAATTCACCCCTCCACTTT	CASSVGGSYNSPLHF
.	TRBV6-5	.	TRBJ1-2	TGTGCCAGCAGGCGCCCCGGAATAACTAACTATGGCTACACCTTC	CASRRPGITNYGYTF
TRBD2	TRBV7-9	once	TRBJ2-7	TGTGCCAGCACCCTAACGAGCACTTCCGGGACTAGGGGTTCCTACGAGCAGTACTTC	CASTLTSTSGTRGSYEQYF
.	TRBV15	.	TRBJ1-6	TGTGCCACCAGCAGAGATCCGGCCACGACTAATTCACCCCTCCACTTT	CATSRDPATTNSPLHF
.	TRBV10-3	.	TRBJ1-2	TGTGCCATCAGTGGAGGGCTGGAAGGCTACACCTTC	CAISGGLEGYTF
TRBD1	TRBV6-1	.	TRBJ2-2	TGTGCCAGCAGCGGACAGGGGGACGGGGAGCTGTTTTTT	CASSGQGDGELFF
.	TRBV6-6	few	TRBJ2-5	TGTGCCAGCAGTTACGCGTGGGAGACCCAGTACTTC	CASSYAWETQYF
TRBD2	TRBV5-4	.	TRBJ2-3	TGTGCCAGCAGCTCGGGGAGGGCAGGCACAGATACGCAGTATTTT	CASSSGRAGTDTQYF
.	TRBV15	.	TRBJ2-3	TGTGCCACCAGCAGAGATCGACTAGACGCAGATACGCAGTATTTT	CATSRDRLDADTQYF
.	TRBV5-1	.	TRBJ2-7	TGCGCCAGCAGCTTGGCCCTGGTGAATCCCTACGAGCAGTACTTC	CASSLALVNPYEQYF
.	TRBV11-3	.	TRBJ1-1	TGTGCCAGCAGCCCCCGGGGCTTGAACACTGAAGCTTTCTTT	CASSPRGLNTEAFF